The 20 T cell receptor beta chains listed next were all sequenced from one sample in a study of blood T cells in healthy people across ages. Sample-barcoded 5' priming and a J-beta primer mix drove a second PCR of about 7 to 11 cycles. Each CDR3 protein gets one entry after TCRdb re-called the 5' RACE reads with MiXCR. In the table there are hundreds of thousands of distinct CDR3 sequences, roughly 44% of which are singletons. Sequenced: blood. These receptors were taken from a man aged 60 to 75 in good health.

This chain uses TRBV6-5 with TRBJ2-4; no clear D gene. From germline, CDR1 is MNHEY and CDR2 SVGAGI. The V end was cut by 2 bases, the J end by 2 bases, with 7 bases between. The CDR3 covers 14 residues. CDR3 sequence: CASSYLRSKNIQYF. The CDR3, as DNA: TGTGCCAGCAGTTACCTCCGGTCCAAAAACATTCAGTACTTC.

This sequence joins TRBV16 and TRBJ1-6; D may be TRBD1 (6 bases). Deletions cut 2 bases from V and 10 bases from J, with 18 bases between. Germline V gene data show CDR1 as KGHSY and CDR2 as FQNENV. CDR3 length: 16 residues. This CDR3 is CASSQRFAGEQSPLHF. CDR3 nucleotides: TGTGCCAGCAGCCAAAGATTCGCAGGGGAACAATCACCCCTCCACTTT.

Details on this clonotype: Possible read error: a much larger clone is one base away. The J gene is TRBJ2-1, the V gene TRBV10-3; D call uncertain. The CDR3 is 11 amino acids. Per the germline V gene, CDR1 is ENHRY and CDR2 is SYGVKD. The CDR3 here is CAVSAHNEQFF. DNA for the CDR3: TGTGCCGTCAGTGCCCACAATGAGCAGTTCTTC.

This clonotype came up a few times. The rearrangement links TRBV12-3 or TRBV12-4 to TRBJ2-1, with a weak D call TRBD1 (6 bases). The CDR3 is 13 amino acids. Trimming removed 6 bases at V and 4 bases at J, with 10 bases between. The CDR3 region has the DNA TGTGCCAGCAGAGTGGGGGCATACAATGAGCAGTTCTTC. Amino acids: CASRVGAYNEQFF.

This clonotype was seen ten or more times. This chain joins TRBV6-6 and TRBJ2-7; D gene unclear. Trimming cost V 4 bases and J 2 bases, with 6 bases left between them. CDR3 size: 12 residues. Germline loops: CDR1 MNHNY, CDR2 SVGAGI (reference sequence). The chain's CDR3 is CASSLETYEQYF. DNA for the CDR3: TGTGCCAGCAGTTTGGAGACCTACGAGCAGTACTTC.

V gene TRBV27 combines with J gene TRBJ1-1, with D perhaps TRBD1 (6 bases). Trimming pared 3 bases from V and 0 bases from J, leaving 11 bases between. The CDR3 length is 15 residues. Per germline, CDR1 MNHEY and CDR2 SMNVEV (reference sequence). CDR3 amino acids: CASSLERGLNTEAFF. For the CDR3, the DNA is TGTGCCAGCAGTTTGGAACGGGGGCTGAACACTGAAGCTTTCTTT.

This chain joins TRBV7-2 and TRBJ2-4, with a possible D match to TRBD2 (5 bases). The germline CDR1 and CDR2 sequences are SGHTA and FQGNSA. Trimming stripped 5 bases from V and 4 bases from J, with 18 bases between. The CDR3 spans 16 residues. CDR3 loop: CASSPNPGVAKNIQYF. DNA of the CDR3: TGTGCCAGCAGCCCGAATCCCGGAGTAGCGAAAAACATTCAGTACTTC.

The V gene is TRBV7-9, the J gene TRBJ2-7; D is undetermined. V was shortened by 2 bases and J by 3 bases, with 8 bases between the two germline ends. CDR1 SEHNR and CDR2 FQNEAQ come from the germline V gene (reference sequence). CDR3 size: 13 residues. As DNA, the CDR3 is TGTGCCAGCAGCTTAATGGCTAACTACGAGCAGTACTTC. Protein product: CASSLMANYEQYF.

The gene calls are TRBV7-8 and TRBJ2-7; 8 nucleotides line up with TRBD1. Germline loops: CDR1 SGHVS, CDR2 FQNEAQ. This CDR3 spans 15 amino acids. Trimming took 6 bases from V and 7 from J; bases not matched to a gene: 14. Here the CDR3 reads CASRFSGQGPEEQYF. The CDR3 coding sequence is TGTGCCAGCAGGTTTAGCGGACAGGGCCCGGAGGAGCAGTACTTC.

This clonotype was recorded many times. The rearrangement links TRBV9 to TRBJ2-3; 10 bases align to TRBD2. This CDR3 has 17 residues. V gave up 4 bases and J gave up 0 bases; unmatched junction bases: 8. Germline V gene sequence: CDR1 SGDLS, CDR2 YYNGEE. The CDR3 DNA reads as TGTGCCAGCAGCCGTATGACTAGCGGGCGGAGCACAGATACGCAGTATTTT. Translation: CASSRMTSGRSTDTQYF.

In its sample, this clonotype was seen many times. The chain recombines TRBV20-1 with TRBJ2-3, with D unresolved. Germline CDR1 is DFQATT and CDR2 is SNEGSKA (reference sequence). Trimming took 6 bases from V and 0 from J, leaving 13 bases between them. The CDR3 runs 14 residues. The CDR3 loop reads CSASNYLSTDTQYF. In DNA, the CDR3 is TGCAGTGCCTCAAACTATCTCAGCACAGATACGCAGTATTTT.

This rearrangement joins TRBV7-2 to TRBJ1-2; D not resolved. The CDR3 sequence is 14 residues long. Germline V gene lookup returns CDR1 SGHTA and CDR2 FQGNSA. Between the trimmed V and J ends, which lost 2 bases and 4 bases, there was a span of 11 bases. CDR3 in amino acids: CASSLSHGPYGYTF. The CDR3 DNA reads TGTGCCAGCAGCTTAAGCCATGGGCCCTATGGCTACACCTTC. Filled out from reference TRBV7-2 and TRBJ1-2, the complete variable domain reads GAGVSQSPSNKVTEKGKDVELRCDPISGHTALYWYRQSLGQGLEFLIYFQGNSAPDKSGLPSDRFSAERTGGSVSTLTIQRTQQEDSAVYLCASSLSHGPYGYTFGSGTRLTVV.

This clonotype showed up just a few times. The rearrangement uses TRBV20-1 and TRBJ2-5; TRBD2 is a possible D gene (5 bases). Trimming removed 6 bases from V and 2 bases from J, with 25 bases in between. The germline V gene has CDR1 DFQATT and CDR2 SNEGSKA (reference sequence). The CDR3 has 17 residues. For the CDR3, the DNA is TGCAGTGCCTCGGTCGGCGGGCAGGTGCTACGTCAAGAGACCCAGTACTTC. It codes for CSASVGGQVLRQETQYF.

A remark on this clonotype: This could be a read error, since a much larger clone is one nucleotide away. The chain uses TRBV20-1 and TRBJ2-5; no definite D call. The germline gives CDR1 DFQATT, CDR2 SNEGSKA (reference sequence). The CDR3 length is 11 residues. Trimming shortened V by 0 bases and J by 5 bases, and 4 bases separated the two germline ends. The CDR3 protein is CSARDGETQYF. In nucleotides, the CDR3 is TGCAGTGCTAGAGATGGGGAGACCCAGTACTTC.

The rearrangement links TRBV7-2 to TRBJ2-5; D is perhaps TRBD2 (5 bases). V lost 4 bases and J lost 5, with 17 bases in between. Germline V CDR1 and CDR2: SGHTA, FQGNSA. The CDR3 runs to 15 residues. For the CDR3, the DNA is TGTGCCAGCAGCTGGTATGGAAGCTCGGGGGAGACCCAGTACTTC. It yields the protein CASSWYGSSGETQYF.

This sequence joins TRBV7-9 and TRBJ1-2, with a weak D call TRBD1 (5 bases). V was pared by 3 bases and J by 9 bases, with 17 bases between. The CDR3 runs to 14 residues. Looked up from germline, CDR1 is SEHNR and CDR2 is FQNEAQ (reference sequence). CDR3 protein: CASSFRNQGDSYTF. In DNA form, the CDR3 reads TGTGCCAGCAGCTTCAGGAATCAGGGTGATAGCTACACCTTC. Together with reference TRBV7-9 and TRBJ1-2, the CDR3 gives the full variable domain: DTGVSQNPRHKITKRGQNVTFRCDPISEHNRLYWYRQTLGQGPEFLTYFQNEAQLEKSRLLSDRFSAERPKGSFSTLEIQRTEQGDSAMYLCASSFRNQGDSYTFGSGTRLTVV.

The chain links TRBV12-3 or TRBV12-4 to TRBJ2-5; D is ambiguous. CDR3 length: 13 residues. V lost 7 bases and J lost 2, with 11 bases in between. The CDR3 reads CASTHWGQETQYF. CDR3 nucleotides: TGTGCCAGCACCCACTGGGGACAAGAGACCCAGTACTTC.

This chain joins TRBV9 and TRBJ1-1; the D gene is possibly TRBD1 (6 bases). This CDR3 region has 13 residues. V was clipped by 0 bases and J by 10 bases, with 13 bases between them. The germline V gene encodes CDR1 SGDLS and CDR2 YYNGEE. CDR3 sequence (DNA): TGTGCCAGCAGCGTAGCGACAGGAGAAAGAGCTTTCTTT. Translation: CASSVATGERAFF.

J is TRBJ2-4 and V is TRBV6-5; 10 positions agree with TRBD1. The ends lost 5 bases at V and 13 bases at J; junction bases unmatched: 11. Germline lookup yields CDR1 MNHEY and CDR2 SVGAGI. The CDR3 runs 14 residues. Written as DNA, the CDR3 is TGTGCCAGCAGTCGGGGACAGGGGCCCTACGTGCAGTACTTC. This codes for CASSRGQGPYVQYF.

The V call is TRBV4-1, the J call TRBJ1-4; D might be TRBD1 (5 bases). Germline V CDR1 and CDR2: MGHRA, YSYEKL. This CDR3 is built from 20 residues. The V gene lost 4 bases and the J gene lost 4 bases, with 28 bases spanning the gap. In nucleotides, the CDR3 is TGCGCCAGCAGCCGCTCCAGCTTACGGGGGAACTCGAAACATAATGAAAAACTGTTTTTT. This sequence encodes CASSRSSLRGNSKHNEKLFF.